This T cell receptor (beta chain) was retrieved from a study of blood T cells in healthy people across ages. The study, taken as a whole, reports: Naive CD4+ cells and diversity were both higher in long-lived donors than in aged donors. Estimates of diversity drawn from one million T cells were considered underestimates.

The CDR3 runs 14 residues. Per germline, CDR1 SGHRS and CDR2 YFSETQ. Trimming took off 1 base at V and 8 bases at J, with 14 bases between the two ends. PCR was performed a second time for 7 to 11 cycles using a sample-barcoded 5' primer and a J-beta primer mix. Through a template-switch adaptor with 12 random nucleotides, each cDNA molecule received a tag. Each CDR3 protein is one row after TCRdb ran MiXCR on the 5' RACE reads. The sample holds fewer than 700,000 distinct CDR3 sequences, roughly 48% seen once. This clonotype was seen only a few times. Its target is not known. Samples each had at least 5 micrograms of total RNA extracted.

V is TRBV5-1 and J is TRBJ2-3; D is perhaps TRBD1 (5 bases). This TCR was recovered from a man at least 80 years old in good health. Source material: blood. For the CDR3, the DNA is TGCGCCAGCAGCTTGAGTCCGATTCAGGGTACGCAGTATTTT. Its protein product is CASSLSPIQGTQYF.